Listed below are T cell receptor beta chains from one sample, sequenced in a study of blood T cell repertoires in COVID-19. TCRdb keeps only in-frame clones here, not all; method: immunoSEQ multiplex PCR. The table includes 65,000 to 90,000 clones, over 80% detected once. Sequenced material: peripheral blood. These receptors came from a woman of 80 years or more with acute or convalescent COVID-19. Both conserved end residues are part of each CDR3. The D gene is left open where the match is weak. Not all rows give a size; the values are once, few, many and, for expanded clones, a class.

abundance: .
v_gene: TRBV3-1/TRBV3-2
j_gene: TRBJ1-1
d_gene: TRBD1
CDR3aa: CASSNRQGMEAFF
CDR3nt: TGTGCCAGCAGCAATAGACAGGGGATGGAAGCTTTCTTT

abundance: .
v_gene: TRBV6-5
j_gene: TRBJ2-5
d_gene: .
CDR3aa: CASRRTAQETQYF
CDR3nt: TGTGCCAGCAGACGGACAGCCCAAGAGACCCAGTACTTC

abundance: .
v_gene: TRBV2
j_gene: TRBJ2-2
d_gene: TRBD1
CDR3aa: CASLKGTGNTGELFF
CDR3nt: TGTGCCAGCTTAAAGGGGACAGGGAACACCGGGGAGCTGTTTTTT

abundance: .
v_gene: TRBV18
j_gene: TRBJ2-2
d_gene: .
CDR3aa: CASSSKQDTGELFF
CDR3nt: TGTGCCAGCTCTTCGAAACAGGACACCGGGGAGCTGTTTTTT

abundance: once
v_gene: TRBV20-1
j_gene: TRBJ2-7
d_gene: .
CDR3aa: CSAGATYEQYF
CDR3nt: TGCAGTGCCGGAGCCACATACGAGCAGTACTTC

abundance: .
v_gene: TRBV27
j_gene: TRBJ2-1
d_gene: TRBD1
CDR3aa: CASSSTGTGSFNEQFF
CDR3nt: TGTGCCAGCAGTTCGACCGGGACAGGGTCTTTCAATGAGCAGTTCTTC

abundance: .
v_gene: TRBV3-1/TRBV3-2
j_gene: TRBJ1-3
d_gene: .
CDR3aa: CASSQTGPNTIYF
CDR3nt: TGTGCCAGCAGCCAGACAGGCCCAAACACCATATATTTT

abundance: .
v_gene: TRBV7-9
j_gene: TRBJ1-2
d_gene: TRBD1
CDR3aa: CASSLVGGPYGYTF
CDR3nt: TGTGCCAGCAGCTTGGTAGGGGGCCCTTATGGCTACACCTTC

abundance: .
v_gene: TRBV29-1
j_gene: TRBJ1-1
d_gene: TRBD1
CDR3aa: CSVRPTGRDTEAFF
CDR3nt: TGCAGCGTTCGCCCGACAGGGAGAGATACTGAAGCTTTCTTT

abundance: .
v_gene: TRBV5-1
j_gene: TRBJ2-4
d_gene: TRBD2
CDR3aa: CASSLRAGSRIQYF
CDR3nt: TGCGCCAGCAGCCTCAGAGCGGGAAGTCGCATTCAGTACTTC

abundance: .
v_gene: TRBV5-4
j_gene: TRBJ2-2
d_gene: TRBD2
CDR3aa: CASSTSGTATGELFF
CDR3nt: TGTGCCAGCAGCACGAGCGGGACCGCCACCGGGGAGCTGTTTTTT

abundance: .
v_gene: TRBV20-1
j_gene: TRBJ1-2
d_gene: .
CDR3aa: CSARQDYGYTF
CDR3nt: TGCAGTGCCAGGCAGGACTATGGCTACACCTTC

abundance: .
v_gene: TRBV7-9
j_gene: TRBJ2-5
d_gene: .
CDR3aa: CASSHAETQYF
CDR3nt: TGTGCCAGCAGCCATGCGGAGACCCAGTACTTC

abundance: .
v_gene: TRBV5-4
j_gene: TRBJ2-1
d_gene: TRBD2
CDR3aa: CASSRGSVNEQFF
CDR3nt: TGTGCCAGCAGCCGCGGGAGCGTGAATGAGCAGTTCTTC

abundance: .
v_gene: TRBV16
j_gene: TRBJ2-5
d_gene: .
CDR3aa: CASSQSTGSQETQYF
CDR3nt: TGTGCCAGCAGCCAATCCACAGGATCCCAAGAGACCCAGTACTTC

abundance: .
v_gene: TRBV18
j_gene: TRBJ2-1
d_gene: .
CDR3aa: CASSPPSGGAYNEQFF
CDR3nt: TGTGCCAGCTCACCACCCTCTGGCGGAGCTTACAATGAGCAGTTCTTC

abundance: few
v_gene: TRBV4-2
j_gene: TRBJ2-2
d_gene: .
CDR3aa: CASSQDGGNTGELFF
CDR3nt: TGTGCCAGCAGCCAAGATGGCGGGAACACCGGGGAGCTGTTTTTT

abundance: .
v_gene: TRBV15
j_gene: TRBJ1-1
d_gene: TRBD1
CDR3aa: CATRGQTNTEAFF
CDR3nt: TGTGCCACCAGGGGACAGACAAACACTGAAGCTTTCTTT

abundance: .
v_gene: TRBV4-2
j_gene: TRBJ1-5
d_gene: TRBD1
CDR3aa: CASSQDYRRQGVGQPQHF
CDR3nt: TGTGCCAGCAGCCAAGATTACAGAAGACAGGGGGTCGGTCAGCCCCAGCATTTT

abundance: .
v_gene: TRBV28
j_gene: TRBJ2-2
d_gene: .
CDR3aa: CASTTSNTGELFF
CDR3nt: TGTGCCAGCACCACCAGTAACACCGGGGAGCTGTTTTTT

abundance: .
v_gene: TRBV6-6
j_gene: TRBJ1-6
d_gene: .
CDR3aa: CASTNGHVYNSPLHF
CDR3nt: TGTGCCAGCACCAACGGACACGTCTATAATTCACCCCTCCACTTT

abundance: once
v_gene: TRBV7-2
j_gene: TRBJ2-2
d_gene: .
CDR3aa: CASSLGSPDSWTGELFF
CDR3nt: TGTGCCAGCAGCTTAGGGTCTCCGGACAGCTGGACCGGGGAGCTGTTTTTT

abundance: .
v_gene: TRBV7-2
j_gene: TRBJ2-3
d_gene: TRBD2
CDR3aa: CASSRGSGRADTQYF
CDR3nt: TGTGCCAGCAGCCGTGGGAGCGGGAGGGCAGATACGCAGTATTTT

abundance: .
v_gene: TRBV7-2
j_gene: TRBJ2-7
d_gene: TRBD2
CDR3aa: CASSSQSGRPERFYEQYF
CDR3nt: TGTGCCAGCAGCTCCCAAAGCGGGAGGCCCGAGAGATTTTACGAGCAGTACTTC

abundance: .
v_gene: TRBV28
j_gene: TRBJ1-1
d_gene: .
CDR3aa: CASSETLNTEAFF
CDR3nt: TGTGCCAGCAGCGAAACACTGAACACTGAAGCTTTCTTT

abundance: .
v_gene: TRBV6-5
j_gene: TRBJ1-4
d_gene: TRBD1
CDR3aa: CASTTGGTGEKLFF
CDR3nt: TGTGCCAGCACCACCGGGGGGACAGGTGAAAAACTGTTTTTT

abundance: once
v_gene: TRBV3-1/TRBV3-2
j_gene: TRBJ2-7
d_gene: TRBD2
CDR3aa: CASSLSGGNYEQYF
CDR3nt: TGTGCCAGCAGCCTTAGCGGGGGAAACTACGAGCAGTACTTC

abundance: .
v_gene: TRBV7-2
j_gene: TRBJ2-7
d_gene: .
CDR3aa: CASSLALSASYEQYF
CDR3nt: TGTGCCAGCAGCTTAGCGCTCAGCGCTTCCTACGAGCAGTACTTC